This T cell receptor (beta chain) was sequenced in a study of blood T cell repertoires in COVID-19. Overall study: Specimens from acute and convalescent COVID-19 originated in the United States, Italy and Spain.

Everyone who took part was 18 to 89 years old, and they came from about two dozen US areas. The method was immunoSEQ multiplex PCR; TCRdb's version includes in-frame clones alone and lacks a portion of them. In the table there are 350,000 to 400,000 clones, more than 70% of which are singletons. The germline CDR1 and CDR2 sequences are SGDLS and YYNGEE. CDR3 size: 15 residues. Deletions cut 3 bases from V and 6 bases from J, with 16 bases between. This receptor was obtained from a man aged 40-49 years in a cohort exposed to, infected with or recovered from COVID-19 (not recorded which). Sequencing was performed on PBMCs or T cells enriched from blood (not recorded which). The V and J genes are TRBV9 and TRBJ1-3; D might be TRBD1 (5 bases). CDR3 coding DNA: TGTGCCAGCAGCGCGGGGGGTGACAGTGCAAACACCATATATTTT. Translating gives CASSAGGDSANTIYF.